The 31 T cell receptor beta chains presented below share a single source sample, sequenced in a study of OX40 agonist ivuxolimab in advanced cancers. Produced via immunoSEQ multiplex PCR; TCRdb's table is partial and in-frame only. The table includes 65,000 to 100,000 clones, 70% to 90% detected once. Sequencing used CD4+ or CD8+ T cells sorted from blood, obtained in a trial of the OX40 agonist ivuxolimab. The receptors here all came from an adult with an advanced solid tumor such as melanoma, head and neck, liver or kidney cancer.

The gene calls are TRBV7-9 and TRBJ2-3, with 10 bases lining up with TRBD2. Trimming at V came to 1 base and at J to 4 bases, leaving 5 bases not matched to a gene. The CDR3 runs 16 residues. Germline CDR1 and CDR2: SEHNR and FQNEAQ (reference sequence). The CDR3 loop is CASSLVLAGAADTQYF. The DNA for the CDR3 is TGTGCCAGCAGCTTAGTGCTAGCGGGAGCCGCAGATACGCAGTATTTT.

The chain links TRBV5-1 to TRBJ2-2; D may be TRBD1 (5 bases). V lost 0 bases and J 2 bases, leaving 8 bases between the germline ends. This CDR3 has 15 amino acids. From germline, CDR1 is SGHRS and CDR2 YFSETQ. The DNA for the CDR3 is TGCGCCAGCAGCTTGGGGCAGGGTAACACCGGGGAGCTGTTTTTT. Translated, it gives CASSLGQGNTGELFF. Filled out from reference TRBV5-1 and TRBJ2-2, the complete variable domain reads KAGVTQTPRYLIKTRGQQVTLSCSPISGHRSVSWYQQTPGQGLQFLFEYFSETQRNKGNFPGRFSGRQFSNSRSEMNVSTLELGDSALYLCASSLGQGNTGELFFGEGSRLTVL.

V gene TRBV5-8 combines with J gene TRBJ1-1; D unresolved. Trimming cost V 1 base and J 1 base, with 14 bases left between them. The CDR3 contains 16 residues. Germline V gives CDR1 SGHTS, CDR2 YDEGEE. The CDR3 sequence: CASSLHWAKSNTEAFF. The CDR3 coding sequence is TGTGCCAGCAGCTTGCATTGGGCCAAATCGAACACTGAAGCTTTCTTT.

The chain joins TRBV10-3 to TRBJ2-1, with TRBD2 as a possible D gene (5 bases). The V gene lost 6 bases and the J gene lost 0 bases, with 12 bases spanning the gap. The germline gives CDR1 ENHRY, CDR2 SYGVKD. The CDR3 is 15 amino acids. CDR3 sequence reads: CAIRELGSSYNEQFF. In DNA form, the CDR3 reads TGTGCCATCAGGGAACTAGGGAGCTCCTACAATGAGCAGTTCTTC.

The genes are TRBV5-4 and TRBJ2-5; no clear D. The CDR3 is 14 residues long. CDR1 SGHNT and CDR2 YYREEE come from the germline V gene (reference sequence). V dropped 5 bases and J dropped 1 base, with 12 bases sitting between them. The CDR3 spells CASSFFRSQETQYF. Written as DNA, the CDR3 is TGTGCCAGCAGTTTTTTTAGATCCCAAGAGACCCAGTACTTC.

This rearrangement joins TRBV27 to TRBJ2-5, with TRBD1 matching over 8 bases. Per the germline V gene, CDR1 is MNHEY and CDR2 is SMNVEV (reference sequence). The CDR3 is made up of 15 amino acids. V dropped 5 bases and J dropped 1; count of bases not matched to a gene: 6. CDR3 nucleotide sequence: TGTGCCAGCAGTCGTTTGGGGACAGGCCAAGAGACCCAGTACTTC. It yields the protein CASSRLGTGQETQYF.

This chain uses TRBV29-1 with TRBJ2-1; D may be TRBD1 or TRBD2 (6 bases each). Trimming left V 4 bases short and J 6 bases short, with 16 bases between. Germline V CDR1 and CDR2: SQVTM, ANQGSEA. The CDR3 sequence is 14 residues long. The CDR3 DNA is TGCAGCGTTGGTGGGGGGCTGATAGGCAATGAGCAGTTCTTC. Translated: CSVGGGLIGNEQFF.

This clone appeared a few times. This chain connects TRBV4-3 to TRBJ1-6, with TRBD1 as a possible D gene (6 bases). The CDR3 loop spans 15 amino acids. V was cut by 0 bases and J by 7 bases, with 10 bases left in between. Germline assignment: CDR1 LGHNA and CDR2 YSLEER. CDR3 DNA sequence: TGCGCCAGCAGCCAAGAGGGGGCAGGGAATTCACCCCTCCACTTT. Encoded protein: CASSQEGAGNSPLHF.

CDR3 region: CASSLGRTGWYF. The CDR3 DNA follows: TGTGCCAGCAGCTTGGGTAGGACAGGGTGGTACTTC. This chain connects TRBV13 to TRBJ2-7; 8 bases align to TRBD1. The CDR3 loop spans 12 amino acids. From germline, CDR1 is PRHDT and CDR2 FYEKMQ (reference sequence). J lost 12 bases, V lost 3 bases, and 7 bases had no gene match.

The chain recombines TRBV28 with TRBJ1-1, with 8 bases identical to TRBD1. Trimming cost V 4 bases and J 0 bases; bases outside gene matches: 1. The CDR3 runs to 14 residues. Germline CDR1 MDHEN, CDR2 SYDVKM. The CDR3 nucleotides read TGTGCCAGCAGTTCGGGACAGGTGAACACTGAAGCTTTCTTT. Protein product: CASSSGQVNTEAFF.

The gene calls are TRBV9 and TRBJ2-3, with TRBD2 matching over 9 bases. Germline lookup yields CDR1 SGDLS and CDR2 YYNGEE. The CDR3 covers 14 residues. V shed 4 bases and J 4 bases; nucleotides not matched to a gene: 4. This CDR3 reads CASSLAGPSDTQYF. CDR3 DNA sequence: TGTGCCAGCAGCCTAGCGGGACCATCAGATACGCAGTATTTT.

The genes are TRBV27 and TRBJ2-1; the D is unclear. CDR1 and CDR2 from the germline V gene are MNHEY and SMNVEV (reference sequence). Trimming cost V 5 bases and J 4 bases, with 3 bases left between them. The CDR3 length is 11 residues. In DNA, the CDR3 is TGTGCCAGCAGTACTTACAATGAGCAGTTCTTC. Translating gives CASSTYNEQFF.

The DNA of the CDR3 is TGTGCCAGCAGCTGGGGGGCAGAAGAGACCCAGTACTTC. This codes for CASSWGAEETQYF. This sequence joins TRBV5-4 and TRBJ2-5, with D perhaps given as TRBD1 or TRBD2 (6 bases each). The CDR3 length is 13 residues. Germline lookup yields CDR1 SGHNT and CDR2 YYREEE (reference sequence). The ends were cut back, 3 bases at V and 3 bases at J, with 9 bases in the middle.

This chain joins TRBV7-2 and TRBJ2-1, with D tentatively TRBD2 (6 bases). Trimming left V 4 bases short and J 5 bases short, with 18 bases between. The germline gives CDR1 SGHTA, CDR2 FQGNSA. The CDR3 is 16 residues long. CDR3 loop: CASSSRRGGGHNEQFF. CDR3 DNA: TGTGCCAGCAGCTCCCGAAGGGGAGGCGGGCACAATGAGCAGTTCTTC. The variable domain in full, completed from reference TRBV7-2 and TRBJ2-1, reads GAGVSQSPSNKVTEKGKDVELRCDPISGHTALYWYRQSLGQGLEFLIYFQGNSAPDKSGLPSDRFSAERTGGSVSTLTIQRTQQEDSAVYLCASSSRRGGGHNEQFFGPGTRLTVL.

CDR3 DNA: TGTGCCAGCAGCGTAGAACTAGCCAACTACAATGAGCAGTTCTTC. Protein product: CASSVELANYNEQFF. The rearrangement uses TRBV9 and TRBJ2-1, with D possibly matching TRBD2 (6 bases). The germline V gene has CDR1 SGDLS and CDR2 YYNGEE. The CDR3 spans 15 residues. V gave up 0 bases and J gave up 3 bases, with 10 bases separating them.

V and J are TRBV5-1 and TRBJ2-7; D unresolved. The CDR3 runs to 14 residues. Germline-derived CDR1 and CDR2 are SGHRS and YFSETQ. The germline V and J ends were trimmed by 2 bases and 3 bases, with 12 bases remaining between them. The CDR3 DNA is TGCGCCAGCAGCTTAAAGGACGGAGACTACGAGCAGTACTTC. Its translation is CASSLKDGDYEQYF.

V and J are TRBV30 and TRBJ2-5; 9 bases fit TRBD1. The J call may be in error: the DNA end matches TRBJ2-7 better. CDR3 length equals 16 residues. Per germline, CDR1 GTSNPN and CDR2 SVGIG (reference sequence). CDR3 amino acids: CAWSSRSGGQGYEQYF. The CDR3 nucleotides are TGTGCCTGGAGCTCTCGTTCCGGGGGACAGGGCTACGAGCAGTACTTC.

This chain links TRBV4-2 with TRBJ2-7; D is ambiguous. Trimming took off 4 bases at V and 13 bases at J, with 20 bases between the two ends. Germline V gives CDR1 LGHNA, CDR2 YNFKEQ. The CDR3 is made up of 13 amino acids. CDR3 coding DNA: TGTGCCAGCAGCCTTCAGACGTCTTCCGGGCAATACTTC. Encoded protein: CASSLQTSSGQYF.

Details on this clone: One junction end does not reproduce the germline sequence, and a read error may be involved. The V and J genes are TRBV6-1 and TRBJ2-7, with D possibly called TRBD1 or TRBD2 (5 bases each). The CDR3 spans 13 residues. In germline, CDR1 is MNHNS, CDR2 SASEGT. Here the CDR3 DNA reads TGTGCCACCAGTGGGACCGCGACCTACGAGCAGTACTTC. Translating gives CATSGTATYEQYF.

This chain links TRBV4-1 with TRBJ2-3, with 8 bases lining up with TRBD1. This CDR3 comprises 18 residues. J lost 2 bases, V lost 0 bases, and 10 bases had no gene match. CDR1 is MGHRA, CDR2 YSYEKL, per germline. CDR3 protein: CASSQDSSRGQDTDTQYF. The CDR3 nucleotides are TGCGCCAGCAGCCAAGATTCGTCCAGGGGGCAAGACACAGATACGCAGTATTTT.

The V call is TRBV10-1, the J call TRBJ2-3; possibly TRBD2 for D (6 bases). The length of the CDR3 is 14 residues. V lost 0 bases and J 8 bases, leaving 12 bases between the germline ends. Germline V gene data show CDR1 as WNHNN and CDR2 as SYGVQD (reference sequence). In DNA, the CDR3 is TGCGCCAGCAGTGAGTCGATGACTAGTGGTACGCAGTATTTT. This codes for CASSESMTSGTQYF.

This chain uses TRBV19 with TRBJ1-2; 7 bases fit TRBD1. The length of the CDR3 is 16 residues. The V gene's germline CDR1 is LNHDA and CDR2 SQIVND (reference sequence). Trimming took 3 bases from V and 4 from J; bases not matched to a gene: 11. This CDR3 reads CASSIHSPDRPYGYTF. CDR3 nucleotide sequence: TGTGCCAGTAGTATTCACTCTCCGGACAGGCCCTATGGCTACACCTTC. Full variable domain (missing parts from reference TRBV19 and TRBJ1-2): DGGITQSPKYLFRKEGQNVTLSCEQNLNHDAMYWYRQDPGQGLRLIYYSQIVNDFQKGDIAEGYSVSREKKESFPLTVTSAQKNPTAFYLCASSIHSPDRPYGYTFGSGTRLTVV.

This clone has just a few counts. V gene TRBV7-8 combines with J gene TRBJ2-1; the D is unclear. Deletions cut 2 bases from V and 4 bases from J, with 9 bases between. This CDR3 region has 14 residues. Germline V gives CDR1 SGHVS, CDR2 FQNEAQ. CDR3 amino acids: CASSLSGGYNEQFF. The DNA for the CDR3 is TGTGCCAGCAGCTTATCAGGCGGATACAATGAGCAGTTCTTC.

V and J are TRBV5-1 and TRBJ2-7; no reliable D call. Germline V CDR1 and CDR2: SGHRS, YFSETQ. Trimming removed 5 bases from V and 1 base from J, with 10 bases in between. This CDR3 has 13 residues. CDR3 amino acids: CASRPLESYEQYF. As DNA, the CDR3 is TGCGCCAGCAGGCCCCTTGAATCCTACGAGCAGTACTTC.

V usage is TRBV4-1 and J usage is TRBJ2-7; 7 nucleotides agree with TRBD2. With V trimmed by 0 bases and J by 4 bases, 12 bases remained unmatched. The CDR3 consists of 17 residues. The germline V gene encodes CDR1 MGHRA and CDR2 YSYEKL. The CDR3 protein is CASSQEGGGPLKYEQYF. The CDR3 DNA sequence: TGCGCCAGCAGCCAAGAAGGCGGGGGACCTCTTAAGTACGAGCAGTACTTC.

The sample holds many counts of this clone. The chain employs TRBV2 and TRBJ2-2, with D maybe TRBD2 (5 bases). Per the germline V gene, CDR1 is SNHLY and CDR2 is FYNNEI. V was pared by 4 bases and J by 6 bases, with 15 bases between. The CDR3 is made up of 15 amino acids. The chain's CDR3 is CASSGGDVAPGELFF. The CDR3 coding sequence is TGTGCCAGCAGTGGGGGAGATGTGGCACCCGGGGAGCTGTTTTTT. Complete variable domain (other parts from reference TRBV2 and TRBJ2-2): EPEVTQTPSHQVTQMGQEVILRCVPISNHLYFYWYRQILGQKVEFLVSFYNNEISEKSEIFDDQFSVERPDGSNFTLKIRSTKLEDSAMYFCASSGGDVAPGELFFGEGSRLTVL.

The chain carries TRBV4-3 and TRBJ2-2; 7 nucleotides match TRBD2. This CDR3 is 15 amino acids long. V was clipped by 4 bases and J by 3 bases; unmatched bases: 5. CDR1 and CDR2 from the germline V gene are LGHNA and YSLEER. The CDR3 DNA is TGCGCCAGCAGCCGCGGAGGGAGGGACACCGGGGAGCTGTTTTTT. Translated: CASSRGGRDTGELFF.

This clone showed up just a few times. This chain joins TRBV28 and TRBJ1-5; tentatively, D is TRBD1 (5 bases). The CDR3 contains 18 residues. Germline CDR1 reads MDHEN; CDR2 reads SYDVKM. V lost 5 bases and J 0 bases, leaving 20 bases between the germline ends. CDR3 coding DNA: TGTGCCAGCAGTCCCCCCGGGGGGGAACCTAATAGCAATCAGCCCCAGCATTTT. Amino acids: CASSPPGGEPNSNQPQHF. The entire variable domain, with the rest obtained from reference TRBV28 and TRBJ1-5, is as follows: DVKVTQSSRYLVKRTGEKVFLECVQDMDHENMFWYRQDPGLGLRLIYFSYDVKMKEKGDIPEGYSVSREKKERFSLILESASTNQTSMYLCASSPPGGEPNSNQPQHFGDGTRLSIL.

In its sample, this clone was seen once. V is TRBV7-2 and J is TRBJ2-5, with TRBD2 identical over 8 bases. The DNA end lines up better with TRBJ2-7; the J call may be wrong. CDR1 and CDR2 from the germline V gene are SGHTA and FQGNSA. The length of the CDR3 is 15 residues. This chain's CDR3 is CASSLEAGVTYEQYF. For the CDR3, the DNA is TGTGCCAGCAGCTTAGAAGCGGGAGTGACCTACGAGCAGTACTTC.

This clone was counted a few times. The chain is built from TRBV7-9 and TRBJ2-5; no definite D call. CDR1 and CDR2 (germline): SEHNR, FQNEAQ (reference sequence). There are 16 residues in the CDR3. Trimming removed 5 bases from V and 1 base from J, with 17 bases in between. CDR3 in amino acids: CASSLSQLVGQETQYF. CDR3 nucleotides: TGTGCCAGCAGCCTCTCCCAGTTAGTAGGCCAAGAGACCCAGTACTTC.

The V call is TRBV9, the J call TRBJ2-5; tentatively, D is TRBD1 or TRBD2 (5 bases each). CDR3 length: 19 residues. Germline V gives CDR1 SGDLS, CDR2 YYNGEE. Trimming took off 3 bases at V and 2 bases at J, with 26 bases between the two ends. This CDR3 reads CASSAAAGTGSGLQETQYF. CDR3 nucleotides: TGTGCCAGCAGCGCAGCCGCAGGAACAGGATCGGGGTTACAAGAGACCCAGTACTTC.